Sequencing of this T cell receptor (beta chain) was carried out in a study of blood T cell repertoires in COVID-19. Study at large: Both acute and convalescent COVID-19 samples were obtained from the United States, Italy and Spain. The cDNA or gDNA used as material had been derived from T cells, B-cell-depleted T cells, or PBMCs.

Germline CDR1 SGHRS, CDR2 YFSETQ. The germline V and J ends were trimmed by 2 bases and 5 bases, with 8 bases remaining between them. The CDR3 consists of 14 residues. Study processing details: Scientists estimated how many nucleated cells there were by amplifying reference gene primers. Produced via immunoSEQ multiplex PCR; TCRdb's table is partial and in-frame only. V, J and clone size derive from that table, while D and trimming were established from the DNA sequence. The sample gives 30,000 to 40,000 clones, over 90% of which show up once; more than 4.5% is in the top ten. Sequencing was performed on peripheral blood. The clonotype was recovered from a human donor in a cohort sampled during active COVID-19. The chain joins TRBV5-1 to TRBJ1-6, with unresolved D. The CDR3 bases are TGCGCCAGCAGCTTCGGTACAGATAATTCACCCCTCCACTTT. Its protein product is CASSFGTDNSPLHF.